This TCR beta chain was recorded in a study of blood T cell repertoires in COVID-19. This CDR3 region has 17 residues. Trimming pared 0 bases from V and 4 bases from J, leaving 17 bases between. Germline V gene sequence: CDR1 SGHRS, CDR2 YFSETQ. Measured with immunoSEQ multiplex PCR; TCRdb has only the in-frame clones, and not every one. The data hold more than 150,000 clones, with approximately 80% observed a single time. Source material: PBMCs or T cells enriched from blood (not recorded which). The sequence came from a man aged 60-69 years who had been exposed to COVID-19. J is TRBJ2-1 and V is TRBV5-1, with a weak D call TRBD1 (5 bases). CDR3 amino acids: CASSLGGGASGYNEQFF. CDR3 coding DNA: TGCGCCAGCAGCTTGGGGGGCGGTGCCTCAGGGTACAATGAGCAGTTCTTC.